The source of this T cell receptor (beta chain) is a study of blood T cell repertoires in COVID-19. Study in general: Italy, Spain and the United States were the sources of the convalescent and acute COVID-19 samples.

Across about two dozen US areas, participants ranged in age from roughly 18 to 95 years. Symptom resolution, clearance, or two negative PCRs marked donors in Cohort 3 as recovered. In the original workflow: The assay estimated nucleated cells by amplifying reference gene primers. Some clones are missing from TCRdb's copy, which holds only in-frame ones; the method was immunoSEQ multiplex PCR. The V and J calls and clone size are taken from that table; D and trimming were inferred from the DNA. The table has roughly 130,000 clones, roughly 84% seen once. The CDR3 consists of 15 residues. V lost 0 bases and J 7 bases, leaving 13 bases between the germline ends. Germline CDR1 reads SGHTA; CDR2 reads FQGNSA.

This TCR was sampled from a woman between 25 and 40 years old who had recovered from COVID-19. Sequences were obtained from PBMCs or T cells enriched from blood (not recorded which). The chain recombines TRBV7-2 with TRBJ1-5; D call uncertain. CDR3: CASSLALEVRQPQHF. The CDR3 bases are TGTGCCAGCAGCTTAGCGCTGGAGGTCCGCCAGCCCCAGCATTTT.